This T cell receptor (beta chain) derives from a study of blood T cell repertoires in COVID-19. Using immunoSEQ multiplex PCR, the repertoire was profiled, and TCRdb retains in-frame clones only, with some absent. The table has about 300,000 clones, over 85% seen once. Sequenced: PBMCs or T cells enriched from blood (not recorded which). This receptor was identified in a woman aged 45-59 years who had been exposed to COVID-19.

The CDR3 spells CASSLVGTGNSPLHF. The CDR3 DNA follows: TGTGCCAGCAGCTTGGTGGGGACTGGGAATTCACCCCTCCACTTT. This chain connects TRBV5-6 to TRBJ1-6; a weak D match, TRBD1 (5 bases). Germline values: CDR1 SGHDT, CDR2 YYEEEE. This CDR3 spans 15 amino acids. V dropped 0 bases and J dropped 7 bases, with 11 bases sitting between them.